A selection of T cell receptor beta chains follows, all from one sample in a study of neurological immune-mediated disorders. In TCRdb, the 5' RACE reads were re-called with MiXCR into one record per CDR3 protein. The data show more than 60,000 distinct CDR3 sequences, roughly 4% seen once. Sample: PBMCs. All receptors derive from a woman aged 50 to 65 with multiple sclerosis. CDR3s include the opening cysteine and the closing phenylalanine or tryptophan. D genes are given only for firm matches. Some rows have no size entry. The others give once, few or many, or a class for an expanded clone.

j_call,clone_size,v_call,d_call,cdr3_nt,cdr3_aa
TRBJ2-1,many,TRBV28,TRBD1,TGTGCCAGCAGCCGGACAGGGGCCCACAATGAGCAGTTCTTC,CASSRTGAHNEQFF
TRBJ2-1,many,TRBV20-1,-,TGCAGTGCTAGAGATGACGGAGACAATGAGCAGTTCTTC,CSARDDGDNEQFF
TRBJ2-2,many,TRBV4-2,TRBD1,TGTGCCAGCAGCCAAGGACAGGGTGGTCCCGGGGAGCTGTTTTTT,CASSQGQGGPGELFF
TRBJ2-7,many,TRBV2,TRBD2,TGTGCCAGCAATTTACCGGGACTAGCAAGCTCCTACGAGCAGTACTTC,CASNLPGLASSYEQYF
TRBJ2-7,many,TRBV9,TRBD1,TGTGCCAGCAGCCCACGACAGGGGAGCAAGTACTTC,CASSPRQGSKYF
TRBJ2-2,many,TRBV7-3,TRBD1,TGTGCCAGCAGCCCTGACAGGGACACCGGGGAGCTGTTTTTT,CASSPDRDTGELFF
TRBJ1-1,once,TRBV10-3,-,TGTGCGTCGGGCAACACTGAAGCTTTCTTT,CASGNTEAFF
TRBJ2-2,many,TRBV29-1,TRBD1,TGCAGCGTTGCCGGGACAGGGAGCTACCCCGGGGAGCTGTTTTTT,CSVAGTGSYPGELFF
TRBJ2-1,many,TRBV4-1,TRBD2,TGCGCCAGCAGCCAAAAAACACTAGCGGGAGCAGCGAGCTCCTACAATGAGCAGTTCTTC,CASSQKTLAGAASSYNEQFF
TRBJ2-3,many,TRBV5-1,TRBD1,TGCGCCAGCAGCCCCGGACAGGACTTCGGTTGGGATACGCAGTATTTT,CASSPGQDFGWDTQYF
TRBJ2-1,many,TRBV7-3,-,TGTGCCAGCAGCTTAGACCCCCTACGTCGACCCTACAATGAGCAGTTCTTC,CASSLDPLRRPYNEQFF
TRBJ2-3,many,TRBV20-1,-,TGCAGTGCCCCCCAGAGCACAGATACGCAGTATTTT,CSAPQSTDTQYF
TRBJ2-7,few,TRBV12-3/TRBV12-4,-,TGTGCCAGCAGTTTCGGGGGAGTCACCTACGAGCAGTACTTC,CASSFGGVTYEQYF
TRBJ2-3,-,TRBV14,TRBD2,TGTGCCAGCAGCCAGGGGAGGGTGTCGCAGTATTTT,CASSQGRVSQYF
TRBJ2-1,many,TRBV6-2/TRBV6-3,TRBD1,TGTGCCAGCAGTTACGAGAAGGGACAGGGGCACAATGAGCAGTTCTTC,CASSYEKGQGHNEQFF
TRBJ1-1,many,TRBV20-1,-,TGCAGTGCTAGGCCCGAAGTGGGTTACGGGCCTGAAGCTTTCTTT,CSARPEVGYGPEAFF
TRBJ1-2,once,TRBV29-1,TRBD1,TGCAGCGTTCCCGGACAGGGTCTTTATGGCTACACCTTC,CSVPGQGLYGYTF
TRBJ1-4,-,TRBV5-1,-,TGCGCCAGCAGCTTTACAGGAGCAACTAATGAAAAACTGTTTTTT,CASSFTGATNEKLFF
TRBJ2-1,many,TRBV29-1,-,TGCAGCGCCGTTATCCAGGGGGGAAATGAGCAGTTCTTC,CSAVIQGGNEQFF
TRBJ1-1,many,TRBV5-1,-,TGCGCCAGCAGCCAAAGACAGGCGAACACTGAAGCTTTCTTT,CASSQRQANTEAFF
TRBJ2-7,many,TRBV20-1,-,TGCAGTGCTAGGGACCAGATGTACGAGCAGTACTTC,CSARDQMYEQYF
TRBJ1-2,many,TRBV4-3,TRBD1,TGCGCCAGCAGCCAGGCTGGGACAGGGGGGCTTGGCTACACCTTC,CASSQAGTGGLGYTF
TRBJ1-6,-,TRBV6-5,-,TGTGCCAGCAGTTTGGGCCAGCTTAATTCACCCCTCAACTTT,CASSLGQLNSPLNF
TRBJ2-5,few,TRBV18,-,TGTGCCAGCTCACCATCAGAGACCCAGTACTTC,CASSPSETQYF
TRBJ2-5,many,TRBV6-6,-,TGTGCCAGCAGTTACTTGTATCGGGGCAGCCGCGACGTGACCCAGTACTTC,CASSYLYRGSRDVTQYF
TRBJ2-2,few,TRBV5-1,-,TGCGCCAGCAGCTTGTCTAGGGGTCCCAACACCGGGGAGCTGTTTTTT,CASSLSRGPNTGELFF
TRBJ2-1,many,TRBV5-1,TRBD2,TGCGCCAGCAGCTTGGAGGGACTACAGCTTTACAATGAGCAGTTCTTC,CASSLEGLQLYNEQFF
TRBJ1-1,many,TRBV20-1,-,TGCAGTGCTAGAGGTGGCCAGGGGCAGGGCGTAGCTTTCTTT,CSARGGQGQGVAFF
TRBJ2-2,-,TRBV20-1,-,TGCAGTGCTAGAGCCCAGCGGGTATCCACCGGGGAGCTGTTTTTT,CSARAQRVSTGELFF
TRBJ1-1,many,TRBV20-1,-,TGCAGTGCTAGTTTGACATACTCGAACACTGAAGCTTTCTTT,CSASLTYSNTEAFF
TRBJ1-2,many,TRBV5-6,TRBD1,TGTGCCAGCAGCTTGTGGGACAGGGTTAACTATGGCTACACCTTC,CASSLWDRVNYGYTF
TRBJ2-1,many,TRBV7-3,TRBD2,TGTGCCAGCAGCATAGCGGGAGTGGGTCACAATGAGCAGTTCTTC,CASSIAGVGHNEQFF
TRBJ2-1,-,TRBV11-2,TRBD2,TGTGCCAGCAGTACTCTAGCGGGAGGTTTCTATGAGCAGTTCTTC,CASSTLAGGFYEQFF
TRBJ2-1,many,TRBV18,-,TGTGCCAGCTCACCAAGTGCGCTAGGCTCCTACAATGAGCAGTTCTTC,CASSPSALGSYNEQFF
TRBJ2-7,many,TRBV12-3/TRBV12-4,-,TGTGCCAGCAGTTTAGGTGCTTACGAGCAGTACTTC,CASSLGAYEQYF
TRBJ1-2,many,TRBV25-1,-,TGTGCCAGCAGTCCCTTTGGGGCTAACTATGGCTACACCTTC,CASSPFGANYGYTF
TRBJ2-5,-,TRBV25-1,TRBD2,TGTGCCAGCAGTGAAACAAGACTAGCGGATGACCAAGAGACCCAGTACTTC,CASSETRLADDQETQYF
TRBJ1-1,many,TRBV6-1,TRBD1,TGTGCCAGCAGTGAACTTGCAGGGGGAAGAACTGAAGCTTTCTTT,CASSELAGGRTEAFF
TRBJ2-3,many,TRBV7-9,TRBD2,TGTGCCAGCAGCTTAAGCGGGAGTAGGTCAGATACGCAGTATTTT,CASSLSGSRSDTQYF
TRBJ2-1,many,TRBV7-9,-,TGTGCCAGCCTCTTGAAGGAGGGTTACAATGAGCAGTTCTTC,CASLLKEGYNEQFF
TRBJ1-1,many,TRBV5-1,-,TGCGCCAGCAGCTTCGGAGGGGGGGGAATGAACACTGAAGCTTTCTTT,CASSFGGGGMNTEAFF